The 3 T cell receptor beta chains presented below share a single source sample, sequenced in a study of T cell responses to AZD1222 COVID-19 vaccine. The table came from immunoSEQ multiplex PCR; TCRdb's copy has only in-frame clones and leaves some out. The repertoire holds about 92,000 clones, with 85% to 90% as singletons. Here the sequenced sample was peripheral blood, taken on day 0 of AZD1222 vaccination. These receptors came from an adult in good health.

The chain is built from TRBV3-1 (or the pseudogene TRBV3-2) and TRBJ2-2; 10 nucleotides line up with TRBD2. This CDR3 contains 17 residues. CDR1 and CDR2 from the germline V gene are LGHDT and YNNKEL (reference sequence). Trimming at V came to 10 bases and at J to 0 bases, leaving 11 bases not matched to a gene. CDR3 protein: CATTASGGSSNTGELFF. In DNA, the CDR3 is TGTGCCACAACGGCTAGCGGGGGATCTTCGAACACCGGGGAGCTGTTTTTT.

The rearrangement uses TRBV6-5 and TRBJ1-2; 7 bases fit TRBD1. The CDR3 totals 13 residues. After removal of 6 bases from V and 7 bases from J, the junction contained 8 bases not matched to a gene. Germline V gives CDR1 MNHEY, CDR2 SVGAGI. Here the CDR3 reads CASSRQGMGGYTF. In nucleotides, the CDR3 is TGTGCCAGCAGCAGACAGGGCATGGGTGGCTACACCTTC.

The V and J genes are TRBV5-1 and TRBJ2-1; 9 bases agree with TRBD1. J was trimmed by 2 bases and V by 4 bases; bases with no gene match: 7. The CDR3 runs 16 residues. The germline gives CDR1 SGHRS, CDR2 YFSETQ. The CDR3 spells CASSLRDRVPYNEQFF. The CDR3 DNA reads TGCGCCAGCAGCCTCCGGGACAGGGTGCCCTACAATGAGCAGTTCTTC. Combining the CDR3 with reference TRBV5-1 and TRBJ2-1 gives the whole variable domain KAGVTQTPRYLIKTRGQQVTLSCSPISGHRSVSWYQQTPGQGLQFLFEYFSETQRNKGNFPGRFSGRQFSNSRSEMNVSTLELGDSALYLCASSLRDRVPYNEQFFGPGTRLTVL.